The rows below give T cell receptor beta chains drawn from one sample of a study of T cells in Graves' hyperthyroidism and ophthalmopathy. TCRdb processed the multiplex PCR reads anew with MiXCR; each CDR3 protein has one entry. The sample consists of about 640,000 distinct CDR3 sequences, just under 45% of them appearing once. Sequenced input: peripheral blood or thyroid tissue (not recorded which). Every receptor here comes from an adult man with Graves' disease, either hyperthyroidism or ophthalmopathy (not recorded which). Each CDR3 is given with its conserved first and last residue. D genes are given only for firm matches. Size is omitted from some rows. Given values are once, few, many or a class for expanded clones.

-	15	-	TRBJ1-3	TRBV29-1	TGCAGCGTTGAAGATCTTTCGGGGTTTGGAAACACCATATATTTT	CSVEDLSGFGNTIYF
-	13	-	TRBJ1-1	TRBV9	TGTGCCAGCAAAGGGGGAGAGAACACTGAAGCTTTCTTT	CASKGGENTEAFF
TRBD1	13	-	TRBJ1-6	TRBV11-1	TGTGCTCGCACAGGGGTCCTAGATTCACCCCTCCACTTT	CARTGVLDSPLHF
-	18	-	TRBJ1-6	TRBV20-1	TGCAGTGCTAGAGATGCGGGGGACCCGGGGTATGATAATTCACCCCTCCACTTT	CSARDAGDPGYDNSPLHF
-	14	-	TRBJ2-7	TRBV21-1	TGTGCCAGCAGCATTAGACAGGGGGCGGGCGAGCAGTACTTC	CASSIRQGAGEQYF
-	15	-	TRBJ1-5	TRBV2	TGTGCCAGCAGAGGATCAGTGTATAGCAATCAGCCCCAGCATTTT	CASRGSVYSNQPQHF
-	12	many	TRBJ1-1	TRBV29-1	TGCAGCGCGGGACGGATGAACACTGAAGCTTTCTTT	CSAGRMNTEAFF
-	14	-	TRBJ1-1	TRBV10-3	TGTGCCATCAGTCCCAAGACAGGAGTGGCTGAAGCTTTCTTT	CAISPKTGVAEAFF
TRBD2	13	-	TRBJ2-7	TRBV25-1	TGTGCTAGGGGACTAGCGGGAGAGCGGGAGCAGTACTTC	CARGLAGEREQYF
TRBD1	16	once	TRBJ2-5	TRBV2	TGTGCCATCAGTTTCCCCGGGACAGGGGGACGGGAGACCCAGTACTTC	CAISFPGTGGRETQYF